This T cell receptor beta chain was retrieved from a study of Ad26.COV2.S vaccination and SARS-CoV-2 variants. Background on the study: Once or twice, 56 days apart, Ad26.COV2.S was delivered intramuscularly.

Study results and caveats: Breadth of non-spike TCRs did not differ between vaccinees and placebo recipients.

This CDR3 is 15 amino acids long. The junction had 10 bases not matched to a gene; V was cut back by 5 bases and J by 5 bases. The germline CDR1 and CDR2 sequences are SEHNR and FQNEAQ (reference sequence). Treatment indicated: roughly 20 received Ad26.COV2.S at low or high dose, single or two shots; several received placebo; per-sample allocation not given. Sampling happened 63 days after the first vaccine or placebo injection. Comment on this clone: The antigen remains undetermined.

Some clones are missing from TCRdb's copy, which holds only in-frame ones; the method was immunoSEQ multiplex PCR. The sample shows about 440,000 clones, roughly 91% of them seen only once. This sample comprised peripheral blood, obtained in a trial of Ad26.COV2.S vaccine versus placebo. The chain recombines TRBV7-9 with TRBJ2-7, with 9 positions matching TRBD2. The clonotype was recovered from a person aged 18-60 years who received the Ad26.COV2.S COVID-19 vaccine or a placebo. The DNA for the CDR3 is TGTGCCAGCAGCCTGGGGGTAGCGGGAGATAACGAGCAGTACTTC. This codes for CASSLGVAGDNEQYF. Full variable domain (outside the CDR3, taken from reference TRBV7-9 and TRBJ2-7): DTGVSQNPRHKITKRGQNVTFRCDPISEHNRLYWYRQTLGQGPEFLTYFQNEAQLEKSRLLSDRFSAERPKGSFSTLEIQRTEQGDSAMYLCASSLGVAGDNEQYFGPGTRLTVT.